Each of the 6 T cell receptor beta chains below was sequenced from the same sample in a study of response to subunit inactivated influenza vaccine. TCRdb passed the RT-PCR reads through MiXCR, listing each CDR3 protein once. The profile covers about 500,000 distinct CDR3 sequences, with approximately 7.2% appearing a single time and about an eighth taken by the ten largest. Specimen: PBMCs from blood, collected less than 30 months after vaccination. The receptors derive from a man between 50 and 69 years old who received an inactivated influenza vaccine.

This clonotype was detected only a few times. This chain uses TRBV19 with TRBJ2-7; D may be TRBD2 (5 bases). CDR1 and CDR2 (germline): LNHDA, SQIVND (reference sequence). CDR3 length: 14 residues. Trimming took off 1 base at V and 2 bases at J, with 9 bases between the two ends. DNA for the CDR3: TGTGCCAGTAGTATAGGTAGCGAACCCTACGAGCAGTACTTC. Translation: CASSIGSEPYEQYF.

The table lists this clonotype with many counts. The J gene is TRBJ2-2, the V gene TRBV5-6; 7 bases map to TRBD1. The junction had 4 bases not matched to a gene; V was cut back by 0 bases and J by 8 bases. Germline loops: CDR1 SGHDT, CDR2 YYEEEE. This CDR3 comprises 14 residues. The chain's CDR3 is CASSLGQGSGELFF. Here the CDR3 DNA reads TGTGCCAGCAGCTTGGGACAGGGAAGTGGGGAGCTGTTTTTT. Filled out from reference TRBV5-6 and TRBJ2-2, the complete variable domain reads DAGVTQSPTHLIKTRGQQVTLRCSPKSGHDTVSWYQQALGQGPQFIFQYYEEEERQRGNFPDRFSGHQFPNYSSELNVNALLLGDSALYLCASSLGQGSGELFFGEGSRLTVL.

This clonotype was picked up many times. The rearrangement links TRBV3-1 to TRBJ2-2; D possibly matches TRBD1 or TRBD2 (6 bases each). Between the trimmed V and J ends, which lost 8 bases and 4 bases, there was a span of 14 bases. Germline assignment: CDR1 LGHDT and CDR2 YNNKEL (reference sequence). This CDR3 has 14 amino acids. CDR3 loop: CASLGGPTTGELFF. CDR3 DNA sequence: TGTGCCAGCCTAGGGGGGCCGACCACCGGGGAGCTGTTTTTT.

This clonotype was counted a few times. This rearrangement joins TRBV20-1 to TRBJ2-7; D gene ambiguous. Deletions cut 5 bases from V and 3 bases from J, with 11 bases between. CDR1 is DFQATT, CDR2 SNEGSKA, per germline (reference sequence). The CDR3 contains 12 residues. CDR3 coding DNA: TGCAGTGCTTCAGACACGATCTACGAGCAGTACTTC. The encoded protein is CSASDTIYEQYF.

This clonotype was detected a few times. J is TRBJ1-4 and V is TRBV5-1; 7 bases align to TRBD1. This CDR3 is built from 15 residues. CDR1 and CDR2 (germline): SGHRS, YFSETQ. V lost 4 bases, J lost 0 bases, and 3 bases stayed unmatched. CDR3: CASSAGQATNEKLFF. As DNA, the CDR3 is TGCGCCAGCAGCGCAGGACAGGCAACTAATGAAAAACTGTTTTTT.

This sequence joins TRBV5-1 and TRBJ2-1, with a possible D match to TRBD2 (6 bases). CDR1 and CDR2 (germline): SGHRS, YFSETQ. The CDR3 totals 13 residues. The CDR3 nucleotides are TGCGCTCGTCTAACTAGCAAAGACAATGAGCAGTTCTTC. Its translation: CARLTSKDNEQFF. Drawing the rest from reference TRBV5-1 and TRBJ2-1, the complete variable domain is KAGVTQTPRYLIKTRGQQVTLSCSPISGHRSVSWYQQTPGQGLQFLFEYFSETQRNKGNFPGRFSGRQFSNSRSEMNVSTLELGDSALYLCARLTSKDNEQFFGPGTRLTVL.